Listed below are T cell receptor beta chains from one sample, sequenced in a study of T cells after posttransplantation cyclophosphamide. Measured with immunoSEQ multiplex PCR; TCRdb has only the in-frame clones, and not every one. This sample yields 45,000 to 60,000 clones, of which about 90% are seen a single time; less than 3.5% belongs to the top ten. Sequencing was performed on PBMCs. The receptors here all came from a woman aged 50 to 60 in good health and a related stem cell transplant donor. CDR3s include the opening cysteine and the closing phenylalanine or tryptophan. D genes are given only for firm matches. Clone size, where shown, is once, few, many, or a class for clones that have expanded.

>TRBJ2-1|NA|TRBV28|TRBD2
TGTGCCAGCAGGATCAGACTAGCGGGAGGGAACAATGAGCAGTTCTTC
CASRIRLAGGNNEQFF
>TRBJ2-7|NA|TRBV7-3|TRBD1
TGTGCCAGCAGCCTAAATCGGGAAACAGGGGGCGAGCAGTACTTC
CASSLNRETGGEQYF
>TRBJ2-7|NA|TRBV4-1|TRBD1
TGCGCCAGCAGCCAAGATTTGAACAGGGGATACGAGCAGTACTTC
CASSQDLNRGYEQYF
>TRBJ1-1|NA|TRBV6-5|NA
TGTGCCAGCAGTTGGCCGGGGGGAATGAACACTGAAGCTTTCTTT
CASSWPGGMNTEAFF
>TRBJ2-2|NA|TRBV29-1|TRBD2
TGCAGCGGAGCGGGAGCGGGTGGGGAGCTGTTTTTT
CSGAGAGGELFF
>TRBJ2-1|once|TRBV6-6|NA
TGTGCCAGCAGACACAACAATGAGCAGTTCTTC
CASRHNNEQFF
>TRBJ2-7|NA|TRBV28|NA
TGTGCCAGCAGCCCAAGGGGTTTC
CASSPRGF
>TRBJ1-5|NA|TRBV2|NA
TGTGCCAGCAGTGATACCCCAGGGTACGCTCAGCCCCAGCATTTT
CASSDTPGYAQPQHF
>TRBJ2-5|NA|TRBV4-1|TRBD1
TGCGCCAGCAGCCAAGTAGGGGGCGCAGAGACCCAGTACTTC
CASSQVGGAETQYF
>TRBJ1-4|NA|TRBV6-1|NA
TGTGCCAGCAGTGATATAGGGAGGGGTGAAAAACTGTTTTTT
CASSDIGRGEKLFF
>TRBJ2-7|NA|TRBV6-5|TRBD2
TGTGCCAGCAGTCTGGGGACTAGCGGCTCCTACGAGCAGTACTTC
CASSLGTSGSYEQYF
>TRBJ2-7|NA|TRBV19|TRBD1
TGTGCCAGTAGTATTGGGGACCCCGGGACAGGGAGCTACGAGCAGTACTTC
CASSIGDPGTGSYEQYF
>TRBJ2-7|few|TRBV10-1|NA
TGCGCCAGCAGCAACACAGGGATCGGCTACGAGCAGTACTTC
CASSNTGIGYEQYF
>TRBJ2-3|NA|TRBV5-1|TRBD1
TGCGCCAGCAGCACCGACGGGACAGGGGAAGATACGCAGTATTTT
CASSTDGTGEDTQYF
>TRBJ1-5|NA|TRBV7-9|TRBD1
TGTGCCAGCAGCTTAGACGGGACAGGGGATAGTGAGTCCCAGCATTTT
CASSLDGTGDSESQHF
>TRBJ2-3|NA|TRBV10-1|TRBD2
TGCGCCAGCAGTGTACTAGCGGGAAGCACAGATACGCAGTATTTT
CASSVLAGSTDTQYF
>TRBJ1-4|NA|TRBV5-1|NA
TGCGCCAGCAGTGCCCAGGGTGCTAATGAAAAACTGTTTTTT
CASSAQGANEKLFF
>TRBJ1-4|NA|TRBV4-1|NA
TGCGCCAGCAGCCAAGTACAGATTAATGAAAAACTGTTTTTT
CASSQVQINEKLFF
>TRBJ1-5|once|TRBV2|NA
TGTGCCAGCAGTGTGGAAGGGGCCGGTCAGCCCCAGCATTTT
CASSVEGAGQPQHF
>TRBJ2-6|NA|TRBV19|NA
TGTGCCAGTAGTATGATACCAGGGGCTGGGGCCAACGTCCTGACTTTC
CASSMIPGAGANVLTF
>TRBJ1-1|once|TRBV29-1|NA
TGCAGCGTCCTAACGGGGGGAAGGGCTTTCTTT
CSVLTGGRAFF
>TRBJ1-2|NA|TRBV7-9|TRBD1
TGTGCCAGCAGCCTAAACAGGGGGTTCGTTGGCTACACCTTC
CASSLNRGFVGYTF
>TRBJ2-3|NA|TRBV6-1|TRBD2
TGTGCCAGCACCCGGACTAGCGAGACGACAGATACGCAGTATTTT
CASTRTSETTDTQYF
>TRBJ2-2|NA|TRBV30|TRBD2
TGTGGACTAGCGGGATATTCTTCGGAGAACACCGGGGAGCTGTTTTTT
CGLAGYSSENTGELFF
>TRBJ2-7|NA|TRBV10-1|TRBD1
TGCGCCAGCAGGGGACAGGCTTCGGGCGGCGAGCAGTACTTC
CASRGQASGGEQYF
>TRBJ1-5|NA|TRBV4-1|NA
TGCGCCAGCAGCCAACCCGGGGGGGCTCAGCCCCAGCATTTT
CASSQPGGAQPQHF
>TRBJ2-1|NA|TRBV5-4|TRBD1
TGTGCCAGCAGCTCCTTCCGGGACAGGGGTAGCAATGAGCAGTTCTTC
CASSSFRDRGSNEQFF
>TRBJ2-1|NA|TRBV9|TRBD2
TGTGCCAGCACAAGCGGGGGGACCTGGGATGAGCAGTTCTTC
CASTSGGTWDEQFF
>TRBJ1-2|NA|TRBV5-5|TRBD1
TGTGCCAGCAGCTACCCGACAGGGACGGAAGGCTACACCTTC
CASSYPTGTEGYTF
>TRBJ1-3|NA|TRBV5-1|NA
TGCGCCAGCAGCTTGGTGGGAGCCGGAAACACCATATATTTT
CASSLVGAGNTIYF
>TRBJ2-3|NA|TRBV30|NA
TGTGCCTGGAAGCCATTCACTAGCACAGATACGCAGTATTTT
CAWKPFTSTDTQYF